This T cell receptor beta chain comes out of a study of OX40 agonist ivuxolimab in advanced cancers. The CDR3 consists of 15 residues. Germline CDR1 is SGHRS and CDR2 is YFSETQ. V lost 1 base and J 6 bases, leaving 13 bases between the germline ends. Using immunoSEQ multiplex PCR, the repertoire was profiled, and TCRdb retains in-frame clones only, with some absent. Among approximately 58,000 clones listed, around 93% were seen once. This chain uses TRBV5-1 with TRBJ2-2; D is uncertain. This sample comprised CD4+ or CD8+ T cells sorted from blood, obtained in a trial of the OX40 agonist ivuxolimab. This sequence was found in an adult with an advanced solid tumor such as melanoma, head and neck, liver or kidney cancer. Written as DNA, the CDR3 is TGCGCCAGCAGCTTGCCCCTCAGTACCGCCGGGGAGCTGTTTTTT. Translation gives CASSLPLSTAGELFF.